The 29 T cell receptor beta chains presented below share a single source sample, sequenced in a study of technical replicates of blood from a handful of donors. Only in-frame clones appear in the TCRdb table, and some are missing; sequencing was by immunoSEQ multiplex PCR. The data show approximately 76,000 clones, with 75% to 95% seen just once and 0.25% held by the top ten. The sample was T cells isolated from PBMCs. The receptors were gathered from a human donor in good health.

The V call is TRBV29-1, the J call TRBJ2-1; TRBD2 matches 8 bases. The CDR3 spans 16 residues. Germline CDR1 SQVTM, CDR2 ANQGSEA. V was pared by 4 bases and J by 0 bases, with 8 bases of the junction left unmatched. The CDR3 nucleotides read TGCAGCGTTGCAGGAGCGGGAGCCCTCTCCTACAATGAGCAGTTCTTC. This codes for CSVAGAGALSYNEQFF.

This chain links TRBV25-1 with TRBJ1-2; D unclear. The CDR3 covers 15 residues. The ends were cut back, 2 bases at V and 2 bases at J, with 12 bases in the middle. Germline loops: CDR1 MGHDK, CDR2 SYGVNS. The CDR3, as DNA: TGTGCCAGCAGTGAAGCAGGACTATCCAACTATGGCTACACCTTC. Protein product: CASSEAGLSNYGYTF.

This clone was recorded once. V usage is TRBV2 and J usage is TRBJ2-4, with TRBD1 as a possible D gene (6 bases). CDR1 SNHLY and CDR2 FYNNEI come from the germline V gene. V was shortened by 3 bases and J by 3 bases, with 12 bases between the two germline ends. The CDR3 sequence is 15 residues long. Written as DNA, the CDR3 is TGTGCCAGCAGTGACAGGGGTCCCAGCAAAAACATTCAGTACTTC. The encoded protein is CASSDRGPSKNIQYF.

The V and J genes are TRBV11-3 and TRBJ2-7; D not certain. Per the germline V gene, CDR1 is SGHNT and CDR2 is YENEEA. This CDR3 region has 12 residues. Trimming removed 7 bases from V and 4 bases from J, with 11 bases in between. The CDR3: CASTSLSYEQYF. CDR3 DNA: TGTGCCAGCACCTCCCTGTCGTACGAGCAGTACTTC.

This chain joins TRBV10-3 and TRBJ2-3; the match to TRBD1 covers 9 bases. Trimming cost V 5 bases and J 0 bases; bases outside gene matches: 3. This CDR3 contains 15 residues. Germline loops: CDR1 ENHRY, CDR2 SYGVKD. In DNA, the CDR3 is TGTGCCATCAGTTCACAGGGGGCAAGCACAGATACGCAGTATTTT. Translated, it gives CAISSQGASTDTQYF.

This chain links TRBV14 with TRBJ2-2; D gene ambiguous. This CDR3 has 16 residues. The V end was cut by 1 base, the J end by 4 bases, with 13 bases between. CDR1 and CDR2 (germline): SGHDN, FVKESK. This CDR3 is CASSQVGSPGTGELFF. The CDR3 bases are TGTGCCAGCAGCCAAGTCGGTAGCCCGGGCACCGGGGAGCTGTTTTTT. Complete variable domain (other parts from reference TRBV14 and TRBJ2-2): EAGVTQFPSHSVIEKGQTVTLRCDPISGHDNLYWYRRVMGKEIKFLLHFVKESKQDESGMPNNRFLAERTGGTYSTLKVQPAELEDSGVYFCASSQVGSPGTGELFFGEGSRLTVL.

The V and J genes are TRBV7-6 and TRBJ2-2, with D maybe TRBD2 (5 bases). Germline CDR1 reads SGHVS; CDR2 reads FNYEAQ. Trimming pared 1 base from V and 4 bases from J, leaving 10 bases between. The CDR3 is made up of 15 amino acids. The CDR3: CASSLGGRATGELFF. CDR3 in DNA: TGTGCCAGCAGCTTAGGAGGGAGAGCCACCGGGGAGCTGTTTTTT.

The genes are TRBV19 and TRBJ2-1, with TRBD2 matching over 7 bases. Germline loops: CDR1 LNHDA, CDR2 SQIVND (reference sequence). The V gene end was trimmed by 3 bases and the J gene end by 4 bases; junction bases not matched to a gene: 6. This CDR3 comprises 15 residues. This CDR3 is CASSIGGGTYNEQFF. The CDR3 coding sequence is TGTGCCAGTAGTATTGGGGGGGGGACGTACAATGAGCAGTTCTTC.

This chain uses TRBV19 with TRBJ2-1, with a possible D match to TRBD2 (6 bases). CDR3 size: 15 residues. With 5 bases removed from V and 1 base from J, the gap between germline ends came to 12 bases. The germline CDR1 and CDR2 sequences are LNHDA and SQIVND (reference sequence). CDR3: CASSLSAGSYNEQFF. The CDR3 DNA follows: TGTGCCAGTAGTCTTAGCGCGGGATCCTACAATGAGCAGTTCTTC.

This clone was picked up one time. The chain couples TRBV30 to TRBJ2-7; TRBD1 matches 7 bases. Per the germline V gene, CDR1 is GTSNPN and CDR2 is SVGIG (reference sequence). V was clipped by 3 bases and J by 4 bases; unmatched bases: 6. The CDR3 has 13 amino acids. CDR3 region: CAWRGTVNYEQYF. The CDR3, as DNA: TGTGCCTGGAGGGGGACAGTTAATTACGAGCAGTACTTC.

V usage is TRBV10-1 and J usage is TRBJ2-2, with 8 bases lining up with TRBD1. Unmatched junction bases numbered 11, after V lost 4 bases and J lost 4 bases. This CDR3 comprises 17 residues. Germline CDR1 and CDR2: WNHNN and SYGVQD (reference sequence). CDR3 residues: CASSAQGGRSLTGELFF. The CDR3 region has the DNA TGCGCCAGCAGTGCACAGGGGGGACGGTCCCTCACCGGGGAGCTGTTTTTT.

The chain carries TRBV11-3 and TRBJ2-2, with 12 bases identical to TRBD1. V lost 1 base and J lost 8; bases outside the gene matches: 8. This CDR3 has 17 amino acids. Germline assignment: CDR1 SGHNT and CDR2 YENEEA. This chain's CDR3 is CASSLAGTGGSAGELFF. CDR3 coding DNA: TGTGCCAGCAGCTTAGCCGGGACAGGGGGCTCGGCGGGGGAGCTGTTTTTT.

This sequence joins TRBV2 and TRBJ2-7, with TRBD1 matching over 8 bases. This CDR3 contains 18 residues. Germline assignment: CDR1 SNHLY and CDR2 FYNNEI. Trimming took 10 bases from V and 6 from J; bases not matched to a gene: 26. The CDR3 bases are TGTGCCACGACGGCAGAGCTCCAGGGGGCTTTATCCGTCGGCGAGCAGTACTTC. Amino acids: CATTAELQGALSVGEQYF.

The V call is TRBV11-2, the J call TRBJ2-5, with D possibly being TRBD1 (5 bases). Trimming left V 1 base short and J 12 bases short, with 18 bases between. The CDR3 runs to 14 residues. CDR1 SGHAT and CDR2 FQNNGV come from the germline V gene. The CDR3 region has the DNA TGTGCCAGCAGCTTAGCAGGGTTGGACCCACGGGAGTACTTC. Its protein product is CASSLAGLDPREYF.

The chain links TRBV6-1 to TRBJ2-1; 7 nucleotides agree with TRBD2. The CDR3 has 13 residues. Per the germline V gene, CDR1 is MNHNS and CDR2 is SASEGT. V gave up 7 bases and J gave up 8 bases; unmatched junction bases: 8. This chain's CDR3 is CASTFGLVDEQFF. CDR3 nucleotide sequence: TGTGCCAGCACTTTCGGACTAGTCGATGAGCAGTTCTTC.

The chain links TRBV6-5 to TRBJ2-7; a weak D match, TRBD2 (7 bases). This CDR3 is built from 15 residues. The germline gives CDR1 MNHEY, CDR2 SVGAGI. Trimming removed 7 bases at V and 4 bases at J, with 20 bases between. CDR3 region: CASTLTGAGEYEQYF. In DNA form, the CDR3 reads TGTGCCAGCACCCTTACGGGGGCGGGAGAGTACGAGCAGTACTTC.

In this sample, this clone turned up once. V gene TRBV5-1 combines with J gene TRBJ2-7; 8 nucleotides match TRBD1. This CDR3 comprises 18 residues. Germline lookup yields CDR1 SGHRS and CDR2 YFSETQ. After removal of 4 bases from V and 3 bases from J, the junction contained 18 bases not matched to a gene. CDR3 nucleotide sequence: TGCGCCAGCAGCCCCGGACCCACAGGGACAGGACGAAACTACGAGCAGTACTTC. This encodes CASSPGPTGTGRNYEQYF.

The chain couples TRBV5-4 to TRBJ1-2; possible D gene TRBD1, 5 bases. Trimming left V 5 bases short and J 6 bases short, with 26 bases between. The CDR3 length is 17 residues. CDR1 is SGHNT, CDR2 YYREEE, per germline (reference sequence). This CDR3 is CASRPALLTGLAHGYTF. The CDR3 DNA reads as TGTGCCAGCAGACCCGCACTCTTAACAGGCCTCGCCCATGGCTACACCTTC.

This CDR3 reads CASSLTGQRRDKLFF. The CDR3 DNA is TGTGCCAGCAGTTTGACAGGGCAGAGAAGGGATAAACTGTTTTTT. The gene calls are TRBV28 and TRBJ1-4; 7 positions agree with TRBD1. Looked up from germline, CDR1 is MDHEN and CDR2 is SYDVKM. This CDR3 has 15 amino acids. V was clipped by 3 bases and J by 11 bases; unmatched bases: 12.

This clone came up once. The chain has TRBV27 and TRBJ2-7; 7 bases are shared with TRBD1. Germline CDR1 MNHEY, CDR2 SMNVEV (reference sequence). The CDR3 is 11 amino acids. Unmatched junction bases numbered 2, after V lost 10 bases and J lost 2 bases. Here the CDR3 reads CATGQAYEQYF. For the CDR3, the DNA is TGTGCCACCGGACAGGCCTACGAGCAGTACTTC.

The rearrangement uses TRBV27 and TRBJ2-7, with D perhaps matching TRBD2 (6 bases). The V gene lost 8 bases and the J gene lost 2 bases, with 13 bases spanning the gap. The CDR3 runs 13 residues. Germline-derived CDR1 and CDR2 are MNHEY and SMNVEV (reference sequence). The CDR3 bases are TGTGCCAGCCGGCCGACTAGTGCCTACGAGCAGTACTTC. Translation: CASRPTSAYEQYF.

The CDR3: CASSARDSLWRTDTQYF. CDR3 nucleotide sequence: TGTGCCAGCAGTGCCCGGGACAGCCTCTGGCGCACAGATACGCAGTATTTT. V gene TRBV6-1 combines with J gene TRBJ2-3; the match to TRBD1 covers 7 bases. This CDR3 comprises 17 residues. With 4 bases clipped from V and 1 base from J, the junction kept 11 bases outside the gene matches. CDR1 is MNHNS, CDR2 SASEGT, per germline.

The chain is built from TRBV20-1 and TRBJ2-1; D ambiguous. With 4 bases removed from V and 5 bases from J, the gap between germline ends came to 6 bases. Germline CDR1 DFQATT, CDR2 SNEGSKA (reference sequence). The CDR3 is 11 amino acids. CDR3 nucleotides: TGCAGTGCTAACCTAAACAATGAGCAGTTCTTC. Translation gives CSANLNNEQFF.

This chain connects TRBV19 to TRBJ1-5, with no clear D. Trimming removed 4 bases at V and 5 bases at J, with 6 bases between. CDR1 is LNHDA, CDR2 SQIVND, per germline (reference sequence). The CDR3 consists of 12 residues. The CDR3 loop is CASSKRDQPQHF. In DNA form, the CDR3 reads TGTGCCAGTAGTAAGCGGGATCAGCCCCAGCATTTT.

This rearrangement joins TRBV4-1 to TRBJ1-5; D is unclear. The germline CDR1 and CDR2 sequences are MGHRA and YSYEKL. This CDR3 is 16 amino acids long. The V and J ends lost 3 bases and 0 bases respectively, with 12 bases between them. In nucleotides, the CDR3 is TGCGCCAGCAGCCAGATGTACACAAATAGCAATCAGCCCCAGCATTTT. It yields the protein CASSQMYTNSNQPQHF.

The chain has TRBV4-2 and TRBJ2-1, with TRBD1 as a possible D gene (8 bases). The V and J ends lost 0 bases and 6 bases respectively, with 15 bases between them. This CDR3 has 16 amino acids. The germline CDR1 and CDR2 sequences are LGHNA and YNFKEQ. The DNA of the CDR3 is TGTGCCAGCAGCCAAGACGCACAGGGGGGGTCCAATGAGCAGTTCTTC. Protein: CASSQDAQGGSNEQFF.

In its sample, this clone was seen once. The gene calls are TRBV12-2 and TRBJ2-1; the table's D call TRBD1 went unverified against the DNA. TRBV12-2 is termed a pseudogene. There are 18 residues in the CDR3. The CDR3 DNA sequence: TGTGCAAGTCGCTTAGGGGCCTTTTGGGACAGGCTCTACAATGAGCAGTTCTTC. Amino acids: CASRLGAFWDRLYNEQFF.

This chain uses TRBV7-9 with TRBJ2-2, with a weak D call TRBD2 (6 bases). This CDR3 contains 14 residues. From germline, CDR1 is SEHNR and CDR2 FQNEAQ (reference sequence). V was shortened by 1 base and J by 6 bases, with 9 bases between the two germline ends. The CDR3, as DNA: TGTGCCAGCAGCTTAGAACTAGCTGCCGGGGAGCTGTTTTTT. Translation: CASSLELAAGELFF.

This clone was observed once. The J gene is TRBJ1-2, the V gene TRBV6-5; D is possibly TRBD1 (5 bases). V lost 6 bases to trimming and J lost 7 bases, with 6 bases between them. Germline CDR1 and CDR2: MNHEY and SVGAGI. This CDR3 comprises 10 residues. CDR3 nucleotides: TGTGCCAGCAGGCAGGGTGGCTACACCTTC. Protein product: CASRQGGYTF.